This TCR beta chain was observed in a study of molecular identifiers for immune sequencing clone quantification. In germline, CDR1 is MNHEY, CDR2 SVGAGI. V lost 0 bases and J lost 1, with 11 bases in between. The CDR3 loop spans 16 amino acids. Overall study findings and caveats: Clones above 20 RNA copies held over 99% of effector molecules, under 1% in naive cells.

Previously described methods and listed TCR primers produced bulk TCR libraries. Via MiXCR, TCRdb re-called the PCR reads, giving one row per CDR3 protein. Of 550,000 to 750,000 distinct CDR3 sequences in the sample, less than 20% were seen once. In its sample, this clonotype was seen many times. Its target is unknown. This clonotype was sampled from a human donor in good health. Some libraries in this study had Jurkat cell RNA spiked in. The rearrangement uses TRBV6-5 and TRBJ2-3, with D possibly being TRBD2 (6 bases). Sequencing used naive CD8+ T cells from blood, with Jurkat cell RNA spiked in. As to subset: FACS-sorted CD8+CD4-CCR7+CD45RA+ naive T cells. CDR3 nucleotides: TGTGCCAGCAGTTACTCAGGCGGGGCGGGCACAGATACGCAGTATTTT. This gives the protein CASSYSGGAGTDTQYF.